These 22 T cell receptor beta chains share one sample of origin, sequenced in a study of blood T cells in healthy people across ages. A sample-barcoded 5' primer and a J-beta primer mix were used in a second PCR of about 7 to 12 cycles. One entry per CDR3 protein results from TCRdb running MiXCR on the 5' RACE reads. Here the sample spans about 1.1 million distinct CDR3 sequences, more than 30% being singletons. The specimen sequenced was blood. These receptors came from a man between 18 and 35 years old in good health.

This clonotype was recorded a few times. The genes are TRBV4-3 and TRBJ1-2; D is undetermined. The germline V gene encodes CDR1 LGHNA and CDR2 YSLEER. CDR3 length: 16 amino acids. Trimming pared 2 bases from V and 2 bases from J, leaving 15 bases between. CDR3 protein: CASSQTMTDLNYGYTF. The CDR3 region has the DNA TGCGCCAGCAGCCAAACCATGACCGACTTGAACTATGGCTACACCTTC.

The chain joins TRBV20-1 to TRBJ1-1; 8 positions agree with TRBD1. The germline V gene has CDR1 DFQATT and CDR2 SNEGSKA (reference sequence). The trim removed 5 bases at V and 4 bases at J, leaving 9 bases unmatched. CDR3 size: 14 residues. DNA of the CDR3: TGCAGTGCTCCTCATCAAGGACAGGGCACTGAAGCTTTCTTT. Translated, it gives CSAPHQGQGTEAFF.

The CDR3 nucleotides are TGTGCCAGCAGCCTCGGGACACTCGACACTGAAGCTTTCTTT. This translates into CASSLGTLDTEAFF. The gene calls are TRBV5-4 and TRBJ1-1; the D gene is possibly TRBD1 (6 bases). Trimming left V 4 bases short and J 3 bases short, with 13 bases between. This CDR3 has 14 amino acids. Germline V gene data show CDR1 as SGHNT and CDR2 as YYREEE (reference sequence).

Note on this clonotype: This sequence may be a read error, since a much larger clone differs from it by one base. The J gene is TRBJ2-1, the V gene TRBV29-1; D is tentatively TRBD1 or TRBD2 (5 bases each). The CDR3 totals 14 residues. CDR1 is SQVTM, CDR2 ANQGSEA, per germline. V gave up 5 bases and J gave up 4 bases, with 15 bases separating them. The CDR3 spells CSVLPRDGYNEQFF. The CDR3 nucleotides read TGCAGCGTTTTACCCCGGGACGGTTACAATGAGCAGTTCTTC.

V and J are TRBV4-1 and TRBJ1-2; D gene uncertain. Germline V gene data show CDR1 as MGHRA and CDR2 as YSYEKL. The CDR3 length is 14 residues. Trimming cost V 1 base and J 0 bases, with 6 bases left between them. CDR3 DNA: TGCGCCAGCAGCCAAGGCCAGGCTAACTATGGCTACACCTTC. It is translated as CASSQGQANYGYTF.

This clonotype was counted between two and nine times. Here the CDR3 DNA reads TGTGCCAGCAGACCCGACAGGGTGGGTAATGAGCAGTTCTTC. Protein product: CASRPDRVGNEQFF. This sequence joins TRBV28 and TRBJ2-1, with 7 bases aligning to TRBD1. Germline V lookup: CDR1 MDHEN, CDR2 SYDVKM. This CDR3 has 14 amino acids. Losses at the gene ends were 6 bases for V and 7 bases for J; bases not matched to a gene: 9.

This clonotype was observed a handful of times. V and J are TRBV19 and TRBJ2-1, with TRBD2 as a possible D gene (5 bases). Trimming took off 4 bases at V and 2 bases at J, with 12 bases between the two ends. In germline, CDR1 is LNHDA, CDR2 SQIVND (reference sequence). The CDR3 runs to 15 residues. The CDR3 here is CASSTLLATYNEQFF. The CDR3 DNA follows: TGTGCCAGTAGTACCCTCCTAGCAACCTACAATGAGCAGTTCTTC.

This clonotype was detected only a few times. The CDR3 protein is CASSLKVNGETQYF. CDR3 nucleotides: TGCGCCAGCAGCTTGAAGGTGAACGGCGAGACCCAGTACTTC. This sequence joins TRBV5-1 and TRBJ2-5; D not certain. Per germline, CDR1 SGHRS and CDR2 YFSETQ. The CDR3 loop spans 14 amino acids. The germline V and J ends were trimmed by 1 base and 5 bases, with 12 bases remaining between them. Supplemented by reference TRBV5-1 and TRBJ2-5, the full variable domain reads KAGVTQTPRYLIKTRGQQVTLSCSPISGHRSVSWYQQTPGQGLQFLFEYFSETQRNKGNFPGRFSGRQFSNSRSEMNVSTLELGDSALYLCASSLKVNGETQYFGPGTRLLVL.

This clonotype was picked up a small number of times. The V and J genes are TRBV9 and TRBJ1-2, with TRBD1 identical over 7 bases. The germline gives CDR1 SGDLS, CDR2 YYNGEE. CDR3 length: 12 residues. V trimming: 7 bases; J trimming: 7 bases; junction bases outside the gene matches: 7. The CDR3 sequence: CASGGNRGGYTF. The CDR3, as DNA: TGTGCCAGCGGCGGCAACAGGGGTGGCTACACCTTC.

This clonotype was seen only a few times. CDR3 sequence (DNA): TGTGCCTGGAAGTTACAGGGGGCGATAAACACTGAAGCTTTCTTT. Its protein is CAWKLQGAINTEAFF. V usage is TRBV30 and J usage is TRBJ1-1, with TRBD1 identical over 9 bases. The V and J ends lost 4 bases and 2 bases, in that order; junction bases with no gene match: 8. In germline, CDR1 is GTSNPN, CDR2 SVGIG (reference sequence). This CDR3 contains 15 residues.

This clonotype was picked up a small number of times. The rearrangement joins TRBV7-9 to TRBJ1-1; the D is unclear. CDR1 and CDR2 from the germline V gene are SEHNR and FQNEAQ (reference sequence). With 7 bases removed from V and 4 bases from J, the gap between germline ends came to 19 bases. The CDR3 spans 15 residues. The CDR3 reads CASTADEARSTEAFF. The DNA of the CDR3 is TGTGCCAGCACCGCGGACGAAGCCCGGTCCACTGAAGCTTTCTTT. The variable domain in full, completed from reference TRBV7-9 and TRBJ1-1, reads DTGVSQNPRHKITKRGQNVTFRCDPISEHNRLYWYRQTLGQGPEFLTYFQNEAQLEKSRLLSDRFSAERPKGSFSTLEIQRTEQGDSAMYLCASTADEARSTEAFFGQGTRLTVV.

This clonotype has just a few counts. The chain joins TRBV6-2 or TRBV6-3 to TRBJ1-5; TRBD1 matches 9 bases. V shed 5 bases and J 7 bases; nucleotides not matched to a gene: 21. Germline CDR1 and CDR2: MNHEY and SVGEGT. The CDR3 is 19 residues long. The CDR3, as DNA: TGTGCCAGCAGTAATGGACAGGGGAAGGCCGGCGCCTCTGGACAGCCCCAGCATTTT. Encoded protein: CASSNGQGKAGASGQPQHF.

The V call is TRBV5-1, the J call TRBJ2-5, with a tentative D call TRBD1 (6 bases). Judging by the DNA end, TRBJ2-7 fits better; the J call may be wrong. CDR3 length: 14 amino acids. Per the germline V gene, CDR1 is SGHRS and CDR2 is YFSETQ. The CDR3 nucleotides are TGCGCCAGCAGCTTGGAACAACAGGGCGACGAGCAGTACTTC. The encoded protein is CASSLEQQGDEQYF.

This clonotype was seen a handful of times. The rearrangement joins TRBV14 to TRBJ2-3; 7 bases are shared with TRBD1. The germline CDR1 and CDR2 sequences are SGHDN and FVKESK. The CDR3 extends over 15 amino acids. V lost 1 base, J lost 2 bases, and 3 bases stayed unmatched. DNA for the CDR3: TGTGCCAGCAGCCAAGGGGACAGCCTCACAGATACGCAGTATTTT. As protein: CASSQGDSLTDTQYF.

The V gene is TRBV5-1, the J gene TRBJ2-5; 9 bases are a match to TRBD1. The end of the DNA fits TRBJ2-7 better, so the J call may be wrong. This CDR3 contains 15 residues. Germline loops: CDR1 SGHRS, CDR2 YFSETQ. The DNA for the CDR3 is TGCGCCAGCAGCTTGGCCGAGACAGGGGGCTACGAGCAGTACTTC. It is translated as CASSLAETGGYEQYF.

The chain links TRBV13 to TRBJ1-2, with a weak D call TRBD1 (6 bases). Trimming left V 3 bases short and J 6 bases short, with 11 bases between. CDR3 size: 13 residues. Germline CDR1 PRHDT, CDR2 FYEKMQ (reference sequence). The DNA for the CDR3 is TGTGCCAGCAGCTTTACAGGGAACGATGGCTACACCTTC. Translation gives CASSFTGNDGYTF. Variable domain in full (rest from reference TRBV13 and TRBJ1-2): AAGVIQSPRHLIKEKRETATLKCYPIPRHDTVYWYQQGPGQDPQFLISFYEKMQSDKGSIPDRFSAQQFSDYHSELNMSSLELGDSALYFCASSFTGNDGYTFGSGTRLTVV.

In its sample, this clonotype was seen a few times. The chain employs TRBV12-3 or TRBV12-4 and TRBJ1-5; TRBD1 aligns across 9 bases. The CDR3 runs to 18 residues. Trimming at V came to 0 bases and at J to 6 bases, leaving 12 bases not matched to a gene. The CDR3: CASSLAFLGQGFSQPQHF. DNA for the CDR3: TGTGCCAGCAGTTTAGCGTTTTTAGGACAGGGGTTTAGTCAGCCCCAGCATTTT.

The chain recombines TRBV10-3 with TRBJ1-3; D is unclear. The CDR3 sequence is 14 residues long. Germline V gene data show CDR1 as ENHRY and CDR2 as SYGVKD. Trimming removed 4 bases from V and 2 bases from J, with 9 bases in between. This CDR3 is CAISVGTPGNTIYF. The DNA for the CDR3 is TGTGCCATCAGTGTTGGTACACCTGGAAACACCATATATTTT.

The sample holds many counts of this clonotype. CDR3 in amino acids: CSASQYYTNPNTEAFF. The DNA for the CDR3 is TGCAGTGCTTCCCAATATTATACAAACCCGAACACTGAAGCTTTCTTT. V usage is TRBV20-1 and J usage is TRBJ1-1; D gene unclear. Trimming left V 5 bases short and J 1 base short, with 20 bases between. The CDR3 is 16 residues long. Germline-derived CDR1 and CDR2 are DFQATT and SNEGSKA (reference sequence).

This clonotype has only one observation. The chain uses TRBV4-1 and TRBJ1-2, with D maybe TRBD1 (6 bases). This CDR3 spans 14 amino acids. Germline V gives CDR1 MGHRA, CDR2 YSYEKL. V was trimmed by 0 bases and J by 12 bases, leaving 17 bases between them. The CDR3 nucleotides are TGCGCCAGCAGCCAAGATCTGGGGGGCTCAGGCGACACCTTC. As protein: CASSQDLGGSGDTF.

This clonotype was recorded a few times. The chain employs TRBV20-1 and TRBJ1-5, with TRBD1 matching over 10 bases. V shed 4 bases, J shed 6 bases, and the junction held 6 bases outside the gene matches. The CDR3 covers 14 residues. The germline gives CDR1 DFQATT, CDR2 SNEGSKA (reference sequence). DNA of the CDR3: TGCAGTGCTACCCGGGACAGGGGATCTCAGCCCCAGCATTTT. It encodes CSATRDRGSQPQHF.

This clonotype was counted a few times. This rearrangement joins TRBV27 to TRBJ2-7; 7 bases are shared with TRBD2. Looked up from germline, CDR1 is MNHEY and CDR2 is SMNVEV (reference sequence). This CDR3 has 14 residues. J gave up 0 bases and V 3 bases, and 2 bases lay outside the gene matches. The CDR3 loop is CASSFRGDSYEQYF. CDR3 sequence (DNA): TGTGCCAGCAGTTTTCGGGGGGACTCCTACGAGCAGTACTTC.